This TCR beta chain was found in a study of blood T cells in healthy people across ages. Study observations and caveats: TCR beta diversity was tightly associated with the proportion of naive T cells. Diversity of TCR beta per million T cells declined in a roughly linear way with age.

Donors were healthy Caucasian individuals from Russia aged roughly 6 to 90. This clonotype showed up just a few times. What it binds is unknown. A sample-barcoded 5' primer and a J-beta primer mix were used in a second PCR of roughly 6 to 11 cycles. The template-switch adaptor, which had 12 random nucleotides, put a tag on each cDNA molecule. In TCRdb, the 5' RACE reads were re-called with MiXCR into one record per CDR3 protein. The sample yields about 1.5 million distinct CDR3 sequences, roughly 43% seen once. The CDR3 sequence is 17 residues long. Looked up from germline, CDR1 is WNHNN and CDR2 is SYGVQD (reference sequence). V was pared by 0 bases and J by 6 bases, with 7 bases of the junction left unmatched.

Sequencing was done on a sample of blood. The V call is TRBV10-1, the J call TRBJ2-1; the match to TRBD2 covers 11 bases. The clonotype comes from a woman younger than 35 in good health. The CDR3 protein is CASSESTLAGGSNEQFF. Here the CDR3 DNA reads TGCGCCAGCAGTGAGTCGACGTTAGCGGGGGGGAGCAATGAGCAGTTCTTC.